Given below is one TCR beta chain in context. What it binds is unknown. Stated treatment: 15 to 20 received Ad26.COV2.S at low or high dose, single or two shots; 5 received placebo; per-sample allocation not given. Vaccine and placebo recipients were sampled on day 63 after the first injection. Some clones are missing from TCRdb's copy, which holds only in-frame ones; the method was immunoSEQ multiplex PCR. The repertoire holds about 680,000 clones, with more than 70% as singletons. CDR1 and CDR2 (germline): SGHAT, FQNNGV. Deletions cut 5 bases from V and 1 base from J, with 8 bases between. This CDR3 contains 14 residues. The data stem from a study of Ad26.COV2.S vaccination and SARS-CoV-2 variants. The overall study: Dosing was one shot or two shots 56 days apart. Study-level results: Once vaccination had occurred, spike-specific CD8+ and CD4+ T cell responses reportedly showed substantial breadth. The analyses of TCR breadth and depth may have understated the size of total T cell responses.

This clonotype was sampled from a person aged 18-65 years who received the Ad26.COV2.S COVID-19 vaccine or a placebo. This specimen consisted of peripheral blood, obtained in a trial of Ad26.COV2.S vaccine versus placebo. The J gene is TRBJ1-4, the V gene TRBV11-2; no definite D call. CDR3 sequence reads: CASSLTVTNEKLFF. For the CDR3, the DNA is TGTGCCAGCAGCCTGACGGTAACTAATGAAAAACTGTTTTTT.